Each of the 24 T cell receptor beta chains below was sequenced from the same sample in a study of beta chain features in type 1 diabetes. Reverse transcribing all isolated RNA meant expressed TCRB transcripts were sequenced. Sequencing used immunoSEQ multiplex PCR; TCRdb keeps in-frame clones, though not all of them. This sample has hundreds of thousands of clones, with approximately 10% found just once. Input material: naive CD4+ T cells from blood. Source of these receptors: a woman in her late teens or twenties in good health.

In nucleotides, the CDR3 is TGTGCCAGTTTCTTTGGCAGGGTAGCCAAAAACATTCAGTACTTC. Its translation is CASFFGRVAKNIQYF. This chain links TRBV19 with TRBJ2-4, with D maybe TRBD1 (5 bases). Germline loops: CDR1 LNHDA, CDR2 SQIVND (reference sequence). CDR3 size: 15 residues. V was pared by 8 bases and J by 0 bases, with 14 bases between.

The gene calls are TRBV4-3 and TRBJ2-6; no firm D call. V gave up 0 bases and J gave up 9 bases, with 9 bases separating them. Per germline, CDR1 LGHNA and CDR2 YSLEER. The CDR3 has 14 residues. DNA for the CDR3: TGCGCCAGCAGCCAAGAGCGAGACATCAACGTCCTGACTTTC. Its translation is CASSQERDINVLTF.

This clone occurred a few times. This chain connects TRBV9 to TRBJ1-2; the D is unclear. V lost 0 bases and J 4 bases, leaving 13 bases between the germline ends. The CDR3 spans 15 residues. Per germline, CDR1 SGDLS and CDR2 YYNGEE. The CDR3 region is CASSVGVGASYGYTF. CDR3 sequence (DNA): TGTGCCAGCAGCGTAGGGGTAGGTGCCAGCTATGGCTACACCTTC.

This clone was seen a handful of times. The chain uses TRBV9 and TRBJ2-1; TRBD2 aligns across 9 bases. J was trimmed by 1 base and V by 4 bases; bases with no gene match: 12. The germline V gene has CDR1 SGDLS and CDR2 YYNGEE. The CDR3 is 18 amino acids. CDR3 amino acids: CASSPLIGGGASYNEQFF. In nucleotides, the CDR3 is TGTGCCAGCAGCCCGCTGATTGGCGGGGGGGCGTCCTACAATGAGCAGTTCTTC.

The chain links TRBV30 to TRBJ2-7; D tentatively fits TRBD1 or TRBD2 (5 bases each). Trimming shortened V by 0 bases and J by 4 bases, and 31 bases separated the two germline ends. Germline V lookup: CDR1 GTSNPN, CDR2 SVGIG (reference sequence). This CDR3 has 20 amino acids. This CDR3 reads CAWSVRGRERILQPTYEQYF. The CDR3 region has the DNA TGTGCCTGGAGTGTAAGGGGCAGGGAGAGAATTTTACAACCCACATACGAGCAGTACTTC.

The chain combines TRBV19 with TRBJ2-3; D remains ambiguous. Trimming cost V 3 bases and J 0 bases, with 7 bases left between them. The CDR3 extends over 14 amino acids. Germline V lookup: CDR1 LNHDA, CDR2 SQIVND (reference sequence). DNA for the CDR3: TGTGCCAGTAGTATCACCGTAAGCACAGATACGCAGTATTTT. Protein product: CASSITVSTDTQYF. Combining the CDR3 with reference TRBV19 and TRBJ2-3 gives the whole variable domain DGGITQSPKYLFRKEGQNVTLSCEQNLNHDAMYWYRQDPGQGLRLIYYSQIVNDFQKGDIAEGYSVSREKKESFPLTVTSAQKNPTAFYLCASSITVSTDTQYFGPGTRLTVL.

The V gene is TRBV7-2, the J gene TRBJ2-5, with unresolved D. The V end lost 3 bases, the J end lost 4 bases, and 9 bases lay between the germline ends. Germline CDR1 SGHTA, CDR2 FQGNSA. This CDR3 spans 13 amino acids. Written as DNA, the CDR3 is TGTGCCAGCAGCTTTACTCAAGCAGAGACCCAGTACTTC. It yields the protein CASSFTQAETQYF.

This clone was observed at least ten times. The chain couples TRBV29-1 to TRBJ2-4; D is possibly TRBD2 (6 bases). V was clipped by 3 bases and J by 8 bases, with 11 bases between them. CDR1 is SQVTM and CDR2 is ANQGSEA in the germline V gene. CDR3 length: 12 amino acids. This CDR3 reads CSVDPGGDIQYF. CDR3 bases: TGCAGCGTTGATCCCGGAGGGGACATTCAGTACTTC.

This chain joins TRBV11-2 and TRBJ1-1; the D gene is possibly TRBD1 (5 bases). Trimming took off 4 bases at V and 1 base at J, with 10 bases between the two ends. The germline gives CDR1 SGHAT, CDR2 FQNNGV. The CDR3 has 14 amino acids. Here the CDR3 reads CASSSLGGNTEAFF. Written as DNA, the CDR3 is TGTGCCAGCAGCTCCCTCGGGGGGAACACTGAAGCTTTCTTT.

Ten or more counts support this clone. The chain recombines TRBV28 with TRBJ2-7; D is unclear. The CDR3 runs to 14 residues. The V end lost 3 bases, the J end lost 6 bases, and 15 bases lay between the germline ends. Germline-derived CDR1 and CDR2 are MDHEN and SYDVKM. CDR3 residues: CASSFQLGDGEQYV. The DNA of the CDR3 is TGTGCCAGCAGTTTCCAATTGGGCGACGGCGAGCAGTACGTC.

The V and J genes are TRBV29-1 and TRBJ1-1; D remains unclear. Trimming pared 5 bases from V and 4 bases from J, leaving 14 bases between. CDR1 is SQVTM and CDR2 is ANQGSEA in the germline V gene. The CDR3 extends over 13 amino acids. DNA for the CDR3: TGCAGCGTTACTGCGAGGCGGGGCACTGAAGCTTTCTTT. It specifies CSVTARRGTEAFF.

The V gene is TRBV9, the J gene TRBJ2-5; a weak D match, TRBD1 (5 bases). This CDR3 contains 14 residues. With 2 bases removed from V and 2 bases from J, the gap between germline ends came to 10 bases. Germline CDR1 SGDLS, CDR2 YYNGEE. The CDR3 reads CASSVRGNQETQYF. CDR3 DNA: TGTGCCAGCAGCGTTAGGGGAAATCAAGAGACCCAGTACTTC.

The chain has TRBV29-1 and TRBJ2-7; 11 bases match TRBD1. CDR1 is SQVTM and CDR2 is ANQGSEA in the germline V gene. J lost 5 bases, V lost 3 bases, and 6 bases had no gene match. The CDR3 length is 14 residues. The CDR3 DNA reads TGCAGCGTTGAGTCTGGGACAGGGGGGAACGAGCAGTACTTC. Its protein is CSVESGTGGNEQYF.

J is TRBJ2-2 and V is TRBV9, with D possibly matching TRBD2 (5 bases). Germline V CDR1 and CDR2: SGDLS, YYNGEE. This CDR3 comprises 16 residues. Trimming took 2 bases from V and 2 from J, leaving 13 bases between them. The CDR3 sequence: CASSVSGGTNTGELFF. The CDR3 DNA is TGTGCCAGCAGCGTGAGCGGCGGCACCAACACCGGGGAGCTGTTTTTT.

The genes are TRBV14 and TRBJ1-2; 7 nucleotides match TRBD1. The CDR3 sequence is 14 residues long. V lost 5 bases, J lost 4 bases, and 7 bases stayed unmatched. Germline loops: CDR1 SGHDN, CDR2 FVKESK. The CDR3 is CASSDIWDSYGYTF. CDR3 nucleotide sequence: TGTGCCAGCAGCGACATTTGGGACAGCTATGGCTACACCTTC.

This clone appeared a few times. Other DNA sequences in the same sample also yield this CDR3. The genes are TRBV15 and TRBJ2-3; D remains ambiguous. Germline V gives CDR1 LNHNV, CDR2 YYDKDF (reference sequence). Trimming removed 0 bases at V and 4 bases at J, with 5 bases between. This CDR3 spans 13 amino acids. The CDR3 sequence is CATSRDLPDTQYF. In nucleotides, the CDR3 is TGTGCCACCAGCAGAGATCTACCAGATACGCAGTATTTT. The full variable domain, with the rest looked up from reference TRBV15 and TRBJ2-3, is DAMVIQNPRYQVTQFGKPVTLSCSQTLNHNVMYWYQQKSSQAPKLLFHYYDKDFNNEADTPDNFQSRRPNTSFCFLDIRSPGLGDTAMYLCATSRDLPDTQYFGPGTRLTVL.

The rearrangement joins TRBV9 to TRBJ2-1, with TRBD2 identical over 7 bases. The CDR3 consists of 15 residues. After removal of 0 bases from V and 3 bases from J, the junction contained 3 bases not matched to a gene. Per germline, CDR1 SGDLS and CDR2 YYNGEE. CDR3 sequence: CASSVVAGDYNEQFF. The CDR3 DNA follows: TGTGCCAGCAGCGTAGTGGCGGGGGACTACAATGAGCAGTTCTTC.

The table lists this clone with a few counts. V gene TRBV5-1 combines with J gene TRBJ2-5, with 9 bases aligning to TRBD1. Per the germline V gene, CDR1 is SGHRS and CDR2 is YFSETQ. The CDR3 is 15 residues long. J gave up 4 bases and V 0 bases, and 4 bases lay outside the gene matches. DNA of the CDR3: TGCGCCAGCAGCTTGGGGGGACAGGGTTCAGAGACCCAGTACTTC. This sequence encodes CASSLGGQGSETQYF. Drawing the rest from reference TRBV5-1 and TRBJ2-5, the complete variable domain is KAGVTQTPRYLIKTRGQQVTLSCSPISGHRSVSWYQQTPGQGLQFLFEYFSETQRNKGNFPGRFSGRQFSNSRSEMNVSTLELGDSALYLCASSLGGQGSETQYFGPGTRLLVL.

This chain connects TRBV14 to TRBJ2-7, with TRBD1 identical over 7 bases. This CDR3 contains 14 residues. J gave up 6 bases and V 4 bases, and 9 bases lay outside the gene matches. CDR1 and CDR2 (germline): SGHDN, FVKESK. CDR3 residues: CASSPGGLGSEQYV. CDR3 coding DNA: TGTGCCAGCAGCCCAGGGGGATTAGGTTCCGAGCAGTACGTC.

This clone turned up a few times. The chain joins TRBV20-1 to TRBJ2-3; 9 bases line up with TRBD2. CDR1 and CDR2 (germline): DFQATT, SNEGSKA (reference sequence). The CDR3 extends over 11 amino acids. The J segment lost 13 bases and the V segment lost 5 bases, leaving 7 bases of the junction unmatched. CDR3 DNA: TGCAGTGCTTTTAGCGGGGGTCTGGAGTATTTT. Amino acid sequence: CSAFSGGLEYF.

This chain connects TRBV5-1 to TRBJ2-3, with no clear D. V dropped 1 base and J dropped 4 bases, with 10 bases sitting between them. Germline-derived CDR1 and CDR2 are SGHRS and YFSETQ. This CDR3 has 14 residues. The DNA of the CDR3 is TGCGCCAGCAGCTTGTATGAAGCAGCAGATACGCAGTATTTT. Residues: CASSLYEAADTQYF.

The rearrangement links TRBV5-1 to TRBJ2-3; either TRBD1 or TRBD2 may fit D (6 bases each). The V end was cut by 7 bases, the J end by 6 bases, with 15 bases between. The CDR3 runs 13 residues. Germline loops: CDR1 SGHRS, CDR2 YFSETQ. CDR3 residues: CASGGQQGDTQYF. CDR3 nucleotide sequence: TGCGCCAGCGGGGGGCAGCAGGGCGATACGCAGTATTTT. Looking up the rest from reference TRBV5-1 and TRBJ2-3 gives the full variable domain: KAGVTQTPRYLIKTRGQQVTLSCSPISGHRSVSWYQQTPGQGLQFLFEYFSETQRNKGNFPGRFSGRQFSNSRSEMNVSTLELGDSALYLCASGGQQGDTQYFGPGTRLTVL.

The rearrangement links TRBV10-2 to TRBJ2-2; 14 nucleotides agree with TRBD2. Germline V lookup: CDR1 WSHSY, CDR2 SAAADI. The CDR3 is made up of 16 amino acids. The V gene end was trimmed by 6 bases and the J gene end by 5 bases; junction bases not matched to a gene: 5. CDR3 nucleotides: TGCGCCAGCAGATCCGGGACTAGCGGGAGAACCGGGGAGCTGTTTTTT. Protein product: CASRSGTSGRTGELFF.

This clone was seen a few times. This chain joins TRBV28 and TRBJ2-6; D gene unclear. Germline V gene sequence: CDR1 MDHEN, CDR2 SYDVKM. This CDR3 is built from 17 residues. Between the trimmed V and J ends, which lost 6 bases and 0 bases, there was a span of 15 bases. The CDR3, as DNA: TGTGCCAGCAGCCCGGCCGTTTGGGGCTCTGGGGCCAACGTCCTGACTTTC. Protein product: CASSPAVWGSGANVLTF. The full variable domain, its missing parts supplied by reference TRBV28 and TRBJ2-6, is DVKVTQSSRYLVKRTGEKVFLECVQDMDHENMFWYRQDPGLGLRLIYFSYDVKMKEKGDIPEGYSVSREKKERFSLILESASTNQTSMYLCASSPAVWGSGANVLTFGAGSRLTVL.